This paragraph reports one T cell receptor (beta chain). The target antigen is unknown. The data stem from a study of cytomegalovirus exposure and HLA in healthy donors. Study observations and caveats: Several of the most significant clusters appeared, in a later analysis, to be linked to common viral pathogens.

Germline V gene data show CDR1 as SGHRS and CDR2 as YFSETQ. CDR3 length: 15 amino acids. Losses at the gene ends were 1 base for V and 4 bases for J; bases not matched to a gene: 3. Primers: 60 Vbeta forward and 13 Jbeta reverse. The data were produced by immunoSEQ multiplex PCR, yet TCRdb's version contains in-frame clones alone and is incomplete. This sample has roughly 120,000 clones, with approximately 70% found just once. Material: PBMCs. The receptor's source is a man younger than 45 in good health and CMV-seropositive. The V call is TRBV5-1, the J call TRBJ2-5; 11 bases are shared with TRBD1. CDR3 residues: CASSLRTGGTETQYF. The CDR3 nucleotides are TGCGCCAGCAGCTTGCGGACAGGGGGCACAGAGACCCAGTACTTC.